These 14 T cell receptor beta chains originate from one sample sequenced in a study of blood T cell repertoires in COVID-19. Profiling relied on immunoSEQ multiplex PCR, and the TCRdb table lists in-frame clones only, not all of them. The sample contains more than 200,000 clones, 70% to 90% of which appear only once. The material sequenced was peripheral blood. Every receptor here comes from a middle-aged man with acute or convalescent COVID-19.

The chain has TRBV11-2 and TRBJ2-7, with D uncertain. The germline CDR1 and CDR2 sequences are SGHAT and FQNNGV. V gave up 4 bases and J gave up 9 bases, with 25 bases separating them. There are 16 residues in the CDR3. CDR3 in amino acids: CASSSAEPIYLRGQYF. CDR3 in DNA: TGTGCCAGCAGCTCGGCGGAGCCTATATACCTACGAGGGCAGTACTTC.

This clone was observed a few times. The V call is TRBV27, the J call TRBJ2-7, with TRBD2 as a possible D gene (5 bases). CDR3 length: 15 amino acids. Between the trimmed V and J ends, which lost 6 bases and 2 bases, there was a span of 17 bases. Per the germline V gene, CDR1 is MNHEY and CDR2 is SMNVEV (reference sequence). CDR3 nucleotides: TGTGCCAGCAGAGCCAGACCGACCGGGACCTACGAGCAGTACTTC. Its protein is CASRARPTGTYEQYF.

The V and J genes are TRBV2 and TRBJ1-2, with D uncertain. V was trimmed by 4 bases and J by 10 bases, leaving 22 bases between them. The CDR3 length is 15 residues. From germline, CDR1 is SNHLY and CDR2 FYNNEI. CDR3: CASSALRSAKPDYTF. The CDR3 nucleotides are TGTGCCAGCAGTGCTCTGAGGTCAGCAAAGCCTGACTACACCTTC.

This clone was seen just once. The chain is built from TRBV7-8 and TRBJ2-7, with D possibly being TRBD1 (5 bases). V lost 5 bases and J lost 3, with 17 bases in between. The CDR3 spans 15 residues. Looked up from germline, CDR1 is SGHVS and CDR2 is FQNEAQ. CDR3 in DNA: TGTGCCAGCAGCGTAACCGCCGACAGTAACTACGAGCAGTACTTC. The encoded protein is CASSVTADSNYEQYF.

This chain uses TRBV18 with TRBJ1-5, with no clear D. CDR1 and CDR2 from the germline V gene are KGHSH and LQKENI. The CDR3 spans 14 residues. The germline V and J ends were trimmed by 2 bases and 4 bases, with 9 bases remaining between them. The CDR3 here is CASSPDLVNQPQHF. The CDR3 DNA reads TGTGCCAGCTCACCAGACTTGGTAAATCAGCCCCAGCATTTT.

In its sample, this clone was seen once. The J gene is TRBJ1-6, the V gene TRBV5-4, with 7 bases that match TRBD1. The V and J ends lost 5 bases and 6 bases, in that order; junction bases with no gene match: 11. The germline CDR1 and CDR2 sequences are SGHNT and YYREEE (reference sequence). The CDR3 runs 16 residues. The chain's CDR3 is CASRPGTAGFNSPLHF. The CDR3 nucleotides read TGTGCCAGCAGGCCCGGGACAGCGGGCTTTAATTCACCCCTCCACTTT.

The genes are TRBV9 and TRBJ2-3, with unresolved D. In germline, CDR1 is SGDLS, CDR2 YYNGEE. The CDR3 loop spans 15 amino acids. V was trimmed by 6 bases and J by 0 bases, leaving 14 bases between them. The CDR3 is CASKPGGQSTDTQYF. The CDR3 coding sequence is TGTGCCAGCAAACCTGGTGGGCAGAGCACAGATACGCAGTATTTT.

V is TRBV5-4 and J is TRBJ1-1; a weak D match, TRBD1 (6 bases). The length of the CDR3 is 14 residues. V was cut by 5 bases and J by 0 bases, with 11 bases left in between. Looked up from germline, CDR1 is SGHNT and CDR2 is YYREEE (reference sequence). The CDR3 region has the DNA TGTGCCAGCAGGGACAGCTCTTTGAACACTGAAGCTTTCTTT. This sequence encodes CASRDSSLNTEAFF.

The chain recombines TRBV30 with TRBJ1-5; TRBD1 matches at 7 bases. V shed 4 bases and J 2 bases; nucleotides not matched to a gene: 5. Germline V gene data show CDR1 as GTSNPN and CDR2 as SVGIG (reference sequence). The CDR3 runs 14 residues. CDR3: CAWTFTGGNQPQHF. The CDR3, as DNA: TGTGCCTGGACCTTTACAGGGGGCAATCAGCCCCAGCATTTT.

The gene calls are TRBV7-2 and TRBJ2-5; the D gene is possibly TRBD2 (6 bases). Germline CDR1 SGHTA, CDR2 FQGNSA. Trimming stripped 4 bases from V and 5 bases from J, with 11 bases between. The CDR3 extends over 13 amino acids. CDR3 in DNA: TGTGCCAGCAGCTCGACCCGGGAGGAGACCCAGTACTTC. Protein product: CASSSTREETQYF.

The genes are TRBV4-2 and TRBJ2-3, with TRBD2 matching 9 bases. V trimming: 6 bases; J trimming: 6 bases; junction bases outside the gene matches: 7. The CDR3 covers 14 residues. Per the germline V gene, CDR1 is LGHNA and CDR2 is YNFKEQ. CDR3 amino acids: CASRSGGRMDTQYF. In nucleotides, the CDR3 is TGTGCCAGCAGGAGCGGGGGGCGCATGGATACGCAGTATTTT.

This rearrangement joins TRBV5-1 to TRBJ1-3, with a tentative D call TRBD1 (6 bases). Germline V gene sequence: CDR1 SGHRS, CDR2 YFSETQ. The CDR3 sequence is 14 residues long. Trimming left V 1 base short and J 4 bases short, with 9 bases between. The CDR3 DNA reads as TGCGCCAGCAGCTTGCAGGGGAACGGAAACACCATATATTTT. It yields the protein CASSLQGNGNTIYF.

This rearrangement joins TRBV18 to TRBJ1-3; D is ambiguous. The CDR3 runs to 14 residues. V was pared by 3 bases and J by 2 bases, with 8 bases between. In germline, CDR1 is KGHSH, CDR2 LQKENI. The CDR3 protein is CASSPSQTGNTIYF. The CDR3 region has the DNA TGTGCCAGCTCACCCAGTCAGACTGGAAACACCATATATTTT.

V and J are TRBV18 and TRBJ1-2, with a weak D call TRBD1 (5 bases). The CDR3 runs 15 residues. Looked up from germline, CDR1 is KGHSH and CDR2 is LQKENI. The germline V and J ends were trimmed by 6 bases and 8 bases, with 22 bases remaining between them. The CDR3 protein is CASSPSLTGSVGYTF. CDR3 coding DNA: TGTGCCAGCTCGCCCTCCCTTACAGGATCGGTCGGCTACACCTTC. The variable domain in full, completed from reference TRBV18 and TRBJ1-2, reads NAGVMQNPRHLVRRRGQEARLRCSPMKGHSHVYWYRQLPEEGLKFMVYLQKENIIDESGMPKERFSAEFPKEGPSILRIQQVVRGDSAAYFCASSPSLTGSVGYTFGSGTRLTVV.